A selection of T cell receptor beta chains follows, all from one sample in a study of blood T cell repertoires in COVID-19. Measured with immunoSEQ multiplex PCR; TCRdb has only the in-frame clones, and not every one. Counted here are 65,000 to 90,000 clones, roughly 87% occurring once; the ten biggest clones make up under 10%. Source material: peripheral blood. Receptors originate from a man aged 80 or over with acute or convalescent COVID-19. The CDR3 runs from the conserved cysteine through the conserved F or W. The D gene is left open where the match is weak. Size is omitted from some rows. Given values are once, few, many or a class for expanded clones.

D	V	size	J	DNA	CDR3
TRBD1	TRBV5-8	-	TRBJ1-5	TGTGCCAGCAGCCCGGGACAGGGCAATCAGCCCCAGCATTTT	CASSPGQGNQPQHF
TRBD1	TRBV7-2	-	TRBJ2-5	TGTGCCAGCAGCCGGCAAGACAGGGGGGAGACCCAGTACTTC	CASSRQDRGETQYF
-	TRBV6-5	-	TRBJ2-7	TGTGCCACCTATCCCCCGTCCTACGAGCAGTACTTC	CATYPPSYEQYF
-	TRBV6-1	-	TRBJ2-1	TGTGCCAGCAGTGACAGCTCCTACAATGAGCAGTTCTTC	CASSDSSYNEQFF
-	TRBV6-6	-	TRBJ1-5	TGTGCCAGCAGTTACGCGGGGGGACAAAATCAGCCCCAGCATTTT	CASSYAGGQNQPQHF
TRBD1	TRBV14	-	TRBJ1-2	TGTGCCAGCAGCCCGGGGACAGCCTATGGCTACACCTTC	CASSPGTAYGYTF
TRBD1	TRBV3-1/TRBV3-2	-	TRBJ1-5	TGTGCCAGCAGCCGACAGGGGGATCCTCAGCCCCAGCATTTT	CASSRQGDPQPQHF
TRBD2	TRBV27	-	TRBJ2-3	TGTGCCAGCAGTGCACTAGCGCAGAGCACAGATACGCAGTATTTT	CASSALAQSTDTQYF
TRBD1	TRBV29-1	-	TRBJ1-1	TGCAGCGTTGAACAGGGGGCGCTTGGGACTGAAGCTTTCTTT	CSVEQGALGTEAFF
TRBD2	TRBV5-4	-	TRBJ2-3	TGTGCCAGCAGCACTACTAGCGGTCATAGCACAGATACGCAGTATTTT	CASSTTSGHSTDTQYF
-	TRBV2	once	TRBJ2-5	TGTGCCAGCAGTGAGGTTGGAGTAGATGGGGAGACCCAGTACTTC	CASSEVGVDGETQYF
-	TRBV5-1	-	TRBJ2-7	TGCGCCAGCAGCCAGGACATTACGTCCTACGAGCAGTACTTC	CASSQDITSYEQYF
TRBD1	TRBV6-5	-	TRBJ2-5	TGTGCCAGCAGTTACAACAGGGGGCGAGAGACCCAGTACTTC	CASSYNRGRETQYF
-	TRBV5-1	-	TRBJ2-7	TGCGCCAGCAGCCCGGAGCTTGCAAGCTCCTACGAGCAGTACTTC	CASSPELASSYEQYF
-	TRBV30	-	TRBJ1-6	TGTGCCTGGAGAGCCCAGGGGAGTTCACCCCTCCACTTT	CAWRAQGSSPLHF
-	TRBV25-1	-	TRBJ1-2	TGTGCCAGCAGTGAGGAGGGCCCCCGGGGCTACACCTTC	CASSEEGPRGYTF
TRBD1	TRBV3-1/TRBV3-2	-	TRBJ1-6	TGTGCCAGCAGCCAGACAGGGGATCTTGAATCACCCCTCCACTTT	CASSQTGDLESPLHF
-	TRBV2	-	TRBJ1-6	TGTGCCAGCAGTGTACAGGGCCGGTACTCACCCCTCCACTTT	CASSVQGRYSPLHF
TRBD1	TRBV7-9	-	TRBJ1-2	TGTGCCAGCAGTAAAGGGGGCAGGGAAGGGTCCTATGGCTACACCTTC	CASSKGGREGSYGYTF
TRBD2	TRBV30	-	TRBJ2-1	TGTGCCTGGAGTATAGGGACTAGCGGGAGATATGAGCAGTTCTTC	CAWSIGTSGRYEQFF
TRBD2	TRBV7-2	-	TRBJ2-1	TGTGCCAGCAGCGCAGGACTAGCTCGGGGCAATGAGCAGTTCTTC	CASSAGLARGNEQFF
-	TRBV9	-	TRBJ2-1	TGTGCCAGCAGCCCCCGGGGCCGGCGGGGAAATGAGCAGTTCTTC	CASSPRGRRGNEQFF
-	TRBV25-1	once	TRBJ2-1	TGTGCCAGCCTGGGCACCCCCGGGACTTCTTCCTACAATGAGCAGTTCTTC	CASLGTPGTSSYNEQFF
TRBD1	TRBV30	-	TRBJ1-6	TGTGCCTACAACCGGGACAGCTATAATTCACCCCTCCACTTT	CAYNRDSYNSPLHF
TRBD1	TRBV5-1	-	TRBJ1-2	TGCGCCAGCAGCTCCGGGACAGGGGGAGCTAACTATGGCTACACCTTC	CASSSGTGGANYGYTF
TRBD1	TRBV4-1	-	TRBJ1-2	TGCGCCAGCAGCCAAGCTCCTTCAGACAGGGGAAACTATGGCTACACCTTC	CASSQAPSDRGNYGYTF
-	TRBV19	-	TRBJ2-1	TGTGCCAGTAGTATTAATTGGGCGGGCAATGAGCAGTTCTTC	CASSINWAGNEQFF
TRBD2	TRBV18	-	TRBJ2-7	TGTGCCAGCTCACGAAGCGGGGGGCCCTACGAGCAGTACTTC	CASSRSGGPYEQYF
-	TRBV29-1	-	TRBJ2-3	TGCAGCGTTGGACTGAGCACAGATACGCAGTATTTT	CSVGLSTDTQYF
TRBD1	TRBV2	-	TRBJ2-1	TGTGCCAGCAGTGAAAGCCGGGACAGGGGGAATGAGCAGTTCTTC	CASSESRDRGNEQFF
-	TRBV27	-	TRBJ1-2	TGTGCCAGCAGCGCCATACCTATTACAGGGAGCTATGGCTACACCTTC	CASSAIPITGSYGYTF
-	TRBV19	once	TRBJ2-5	TGTGCCAGTAGCAGACAGAGCACAGCCACTCAAGAGACCCAGTACTTC	CASSRQSTATQETQYF
-	TRBV30	-	TRBJ1-1	TGTGCCTGGAGTGTACAAATACTGAACACTGAAGCTTTCTTT	CAWSVQILNTEAFF
TRBD1	TRBV19	once	TRBJ1-5	TGTGCCAGTGCCTTCGGACAGGATAGCAATCAGCCCCAGCATTTT	CASAFGQDSNQPQHF
-	TRBV29-1	-	TRBJ1-1	TGCAGCGTTGAAAAGAGTCCCTCCCCGGAAGCTTTCTTT	CSVEKSPSPEAFF
TRBD1	TRBV18	-	TRBJ2-1	TGTGCCAGCTCACTCTCGACAGGGGGATACAATGAGCAGTTCTTC	CASSLSTGGYNEQFF
TRBD1	TRBV7-9	-	TRBJ1-4	TGTGCCAGCAGCCAGGGGGCTCGGGAAAAACTGTTTTTT	CASSQGAREKLFF
-	TRBV9	-	TRBJ1-4	TGTGCCAGCAGTGACCCGTCGGGGAGCCATGAAAAACTGTTTTTT	CASSDPSGSHEKLFF
-	TRBV5-1	-	TRBJ2-2	TGCGCCAGCAGCTTGGAACTCGCTTCGGGGGAGCTGTTTTTT	CASSLELASGELFF
TRBD1	TRBV2	-	TRBJ1-2	TGTGCCAGCAGTCCGGGACAGGGGAACTATGGCTACACCTTC	CASSPGQGNYGYTF
TRBD2	TRBV9	-	TRBJ2-5	TGTGCCAGCAGCGTAGGTGGTAGCGGGAGGCTCCAAGAGACCCAGTACTTC	CASSVGGSGRLQETQYF
-	TRBV19	-	TRBJ1-1	TGTGCCAGTAGTATAGGGGGGGGCACTGAAGCTTTCTTT	CASSIGGGTEAFF
TRBD1	TRBV11-2	-	TRBJ1-5	TGTGCCAGCAGCCTGGGACAGCCCCGTCAGCCCCAGCATTTT	CASSLGQPRQPQHF
-	TRBV2	-	TRBJ1-2	TGTGCCAGCGCCGCGGGGTCCGACTATGGCTACACCTTC	CASAAGSDYGYTF
-	TRBV9	-	TRBJ2-2	TGTGCCAGCAGCCCCGGGACTTCGCGAGGCACCGGGGAGCTGTTTTTT	CASSPGTSRGTGELFF